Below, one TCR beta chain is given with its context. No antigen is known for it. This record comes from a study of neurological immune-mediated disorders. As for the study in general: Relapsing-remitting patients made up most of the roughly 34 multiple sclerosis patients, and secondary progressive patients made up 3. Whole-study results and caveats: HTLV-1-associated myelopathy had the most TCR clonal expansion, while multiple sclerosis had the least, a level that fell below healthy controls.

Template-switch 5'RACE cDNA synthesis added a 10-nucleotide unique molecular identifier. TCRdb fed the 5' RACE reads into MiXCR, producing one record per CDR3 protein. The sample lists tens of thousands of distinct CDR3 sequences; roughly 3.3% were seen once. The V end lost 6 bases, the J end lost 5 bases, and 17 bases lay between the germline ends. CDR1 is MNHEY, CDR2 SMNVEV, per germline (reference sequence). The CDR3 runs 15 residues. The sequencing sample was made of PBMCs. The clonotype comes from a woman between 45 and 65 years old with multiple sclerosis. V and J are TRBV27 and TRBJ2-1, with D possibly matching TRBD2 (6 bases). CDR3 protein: CASSTNGTGHNEQFF. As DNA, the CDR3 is TGTGCCAGCAGCACAAACGGGACTGGTCACAATGAGCAGTTCTTC.